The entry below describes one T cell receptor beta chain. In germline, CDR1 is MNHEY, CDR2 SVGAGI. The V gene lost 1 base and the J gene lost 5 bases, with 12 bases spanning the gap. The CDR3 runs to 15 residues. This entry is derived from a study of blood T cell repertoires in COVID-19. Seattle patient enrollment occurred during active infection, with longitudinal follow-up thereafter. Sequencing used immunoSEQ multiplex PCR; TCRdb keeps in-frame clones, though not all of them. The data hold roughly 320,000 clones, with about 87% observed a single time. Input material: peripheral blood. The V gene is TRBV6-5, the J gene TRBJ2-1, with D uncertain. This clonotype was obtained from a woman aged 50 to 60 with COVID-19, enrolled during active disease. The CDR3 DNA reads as TGTGCCAGCAGTTACTACATGTGGCCCCACAATGAGCAGTTCTTC. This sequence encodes CASSYYMWPHNEQFF.